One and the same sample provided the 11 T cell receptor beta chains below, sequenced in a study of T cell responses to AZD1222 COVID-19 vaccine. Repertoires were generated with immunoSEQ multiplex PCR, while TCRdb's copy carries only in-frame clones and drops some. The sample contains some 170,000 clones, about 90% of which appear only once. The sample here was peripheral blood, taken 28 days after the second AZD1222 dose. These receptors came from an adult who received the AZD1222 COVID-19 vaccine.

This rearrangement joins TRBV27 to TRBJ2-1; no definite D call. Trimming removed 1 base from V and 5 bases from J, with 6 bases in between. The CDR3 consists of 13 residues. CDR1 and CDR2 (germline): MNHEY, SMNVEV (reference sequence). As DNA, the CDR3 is TGTGCCAGCAGTTTATTGGTGGACAATGAGCAGTTCTTC. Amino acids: CASSLLVDNEQFF.

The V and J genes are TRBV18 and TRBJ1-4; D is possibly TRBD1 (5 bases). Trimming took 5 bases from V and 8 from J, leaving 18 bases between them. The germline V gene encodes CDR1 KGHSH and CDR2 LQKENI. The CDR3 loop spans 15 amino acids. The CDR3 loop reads CASSAQTREGEKLFF. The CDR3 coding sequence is TGTGCCAGCTCAGCGCAGACCAGGGAGGGCGAAAAACTGTTTTTT.

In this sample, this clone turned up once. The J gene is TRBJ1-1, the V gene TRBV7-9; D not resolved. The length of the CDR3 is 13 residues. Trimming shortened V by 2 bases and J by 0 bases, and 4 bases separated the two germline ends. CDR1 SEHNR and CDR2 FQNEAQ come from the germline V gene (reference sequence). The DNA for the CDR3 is TGTGCCAGCAGCTTAAGTATGAACACTGAAGCTTTCTTT. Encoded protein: CASSLSMNTEAFF.

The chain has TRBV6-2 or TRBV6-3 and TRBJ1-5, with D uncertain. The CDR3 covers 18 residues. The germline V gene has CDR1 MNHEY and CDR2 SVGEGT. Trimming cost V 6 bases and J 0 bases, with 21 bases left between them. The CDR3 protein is CASSSPDGTVYSNQPQHF. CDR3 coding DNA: TGTGCCAGCAGCTCCCCCGACGGCACCGTATATAGCAATCAGCCCCAGCATTTT.

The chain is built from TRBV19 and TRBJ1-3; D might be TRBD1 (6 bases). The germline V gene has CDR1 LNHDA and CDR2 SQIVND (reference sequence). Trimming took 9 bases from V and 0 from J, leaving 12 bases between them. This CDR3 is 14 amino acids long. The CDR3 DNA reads TGTGCCAGCTCAGGGGTAGTCTCTGGAAACACCATATATTTT. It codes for CASSGVVSGNTIYF.

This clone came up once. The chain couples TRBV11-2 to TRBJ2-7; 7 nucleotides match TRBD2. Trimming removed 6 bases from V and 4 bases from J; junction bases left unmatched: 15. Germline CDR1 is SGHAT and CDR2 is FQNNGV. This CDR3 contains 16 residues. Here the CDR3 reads CASSAPRDYKGYEQYF. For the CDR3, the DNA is TGTGCCAGCAGTGCTCCCCGGGACTACAAAGGATACGAGCAGTACTTC.

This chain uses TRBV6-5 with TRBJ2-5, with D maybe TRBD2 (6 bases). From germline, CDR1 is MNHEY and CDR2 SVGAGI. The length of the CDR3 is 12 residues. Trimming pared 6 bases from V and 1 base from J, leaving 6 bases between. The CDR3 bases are TGTGCCAGCAGCGGGAGCCAAGAGACCCAGTACTTC. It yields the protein CASSGSQETQYF.

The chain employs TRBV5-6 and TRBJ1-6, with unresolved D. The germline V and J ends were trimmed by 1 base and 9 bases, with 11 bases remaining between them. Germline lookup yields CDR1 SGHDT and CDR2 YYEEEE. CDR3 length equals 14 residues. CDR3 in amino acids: CASSLRVRTSPLHF. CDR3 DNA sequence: TGTGCCAGCAGCTTGAGGGTTAGGACTTCACCCCTCCACTTT. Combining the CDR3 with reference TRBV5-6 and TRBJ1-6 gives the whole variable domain DAGVTQSPTHLIKTRGQQVTLRCSPKSGHDTVSWYQQALGQGPQFIFQYYEEEERQRGNFPDRFSGHQFPNYSSELNVNALLLGDSALYLCASSLRVRTSPLHFGNGTRLTVT.

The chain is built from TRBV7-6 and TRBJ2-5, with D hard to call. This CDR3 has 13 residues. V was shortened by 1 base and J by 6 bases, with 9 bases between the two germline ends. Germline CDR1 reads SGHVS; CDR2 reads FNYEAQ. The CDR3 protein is CASSLGHLKTQYF. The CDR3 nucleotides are TGTGCCAGCAGCTTAGGACACTTGAAGACCCAGTACTTC.

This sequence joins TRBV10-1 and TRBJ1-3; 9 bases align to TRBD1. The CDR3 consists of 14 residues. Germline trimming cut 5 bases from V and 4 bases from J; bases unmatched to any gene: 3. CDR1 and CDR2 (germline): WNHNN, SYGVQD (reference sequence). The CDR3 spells CASSPGQGGNTIYF. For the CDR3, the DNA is TGCGCCAGCAGTCCGGGACAGGGAGGAAACACCATATATTTT.

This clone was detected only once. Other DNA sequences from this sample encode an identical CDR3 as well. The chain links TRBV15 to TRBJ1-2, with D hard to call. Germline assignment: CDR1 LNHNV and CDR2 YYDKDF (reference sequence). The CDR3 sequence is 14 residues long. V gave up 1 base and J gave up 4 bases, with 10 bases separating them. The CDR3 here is CATSRVASSYGYTF. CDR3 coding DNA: TGTGCCACCAGCAGAGTAGCCAGCTCCTATGGCTACACCTTC.